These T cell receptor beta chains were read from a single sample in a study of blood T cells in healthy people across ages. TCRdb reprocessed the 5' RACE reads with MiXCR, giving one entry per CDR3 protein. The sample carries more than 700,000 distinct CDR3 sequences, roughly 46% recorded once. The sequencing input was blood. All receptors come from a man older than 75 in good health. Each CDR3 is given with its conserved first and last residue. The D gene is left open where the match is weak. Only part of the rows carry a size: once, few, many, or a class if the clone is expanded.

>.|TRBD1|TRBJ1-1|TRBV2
TGTGCCAGCAGTGTGGACAGGGGGCGAGCTGAAGCTTTCTTT
CASSVDRGRAEAFF
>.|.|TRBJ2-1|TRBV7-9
TGTGCCAGTAGCCGGGGGTCAAAACCACCCTACAATGAGCAGTTCTTC
CASSRGSKPPYNEQFF
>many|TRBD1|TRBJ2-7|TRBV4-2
TGTGCCAGCAGCCTGGACAGGTCCAACTACGAGCAGTACTTC
CASSLDRSNYEQYF
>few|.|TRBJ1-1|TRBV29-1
TGCAGCGTTGTCCGGACGAACACTGAAGCTTTCTTT
CSVVRTNTEAFF
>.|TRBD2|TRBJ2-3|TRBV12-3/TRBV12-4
TGTGCCAGCAGTAACCCGGGACTAGCGGGAGATACGCAGTATTTT
CASSNPGLAGDTQYF
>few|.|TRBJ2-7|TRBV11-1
TGTGCCAGCAGCTTATTCCGCGGTGAAGGAGCGTTCTACGAGCAGTACTTC
CASSLFRGEGAFYEQYF
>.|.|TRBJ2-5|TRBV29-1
TGCAGCGTTGAAGAATTTCCTGAAAGGGATTGGGGTGCCCAGTACTTC
CSVEEFPERDWGAQYF
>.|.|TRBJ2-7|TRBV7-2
TGTGCCAGCAGCTTACAGCCCACTACAACACGATCCCACAATGAGCAGTACTTC
CASSLQPTTTRSHNEQYF
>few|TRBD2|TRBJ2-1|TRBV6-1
TGTGCCAGCAGTGACGCGCTAGCGGGGCGAGGTGAGCAGTTCTTC
CASSDALAGRGEQFF
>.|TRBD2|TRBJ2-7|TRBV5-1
TGCGCCAGCAGCTTGCCTAGCGGGACGGTAAACGAGCAGTACTTC
CASSLPSGTVNEQYF
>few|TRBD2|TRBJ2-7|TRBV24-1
TGTGCCACCAGTGATGCCAGGAGTGCGGGACTACTCTACGAGCAGTACTTC
CATSDARSAGLLYEQYF
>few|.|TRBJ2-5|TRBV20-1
TGCAGTGCCCGCCAGGGGCCCGAGACCCAGTACTTC
CSARQGPETQYF
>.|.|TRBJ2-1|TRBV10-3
TGTGCCATCAGTGCCAACCCCGACCAGGGGGGGAAGGACAATGAGCAGTTCTTC
CAISANPDQGGKDNEQFF
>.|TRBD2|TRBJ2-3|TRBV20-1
TGCAGTGCTGCCCCCCGCCTAGCGGGAGTGCCAGATACGCAGTATTTT
CSAAPRLAGVPDTQYF
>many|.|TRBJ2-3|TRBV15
TGTGCCACCAGCAGAGATTTATTCACAGATACGCAGTATTTT
CATSRDLFTDTQYF
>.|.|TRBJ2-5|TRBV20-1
TGCAGTGCTAGAGTCGGAATGGTGGAGACCCAGTACTTC
CSARVGMVETQYF
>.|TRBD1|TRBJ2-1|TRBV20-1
TGCAGTGCTAGAGGGCAGGGGGCAAGCAATGAGCAGTTCTTC
CSARGQGASNEQFF
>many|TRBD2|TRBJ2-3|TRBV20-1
TGCAGTGCTTCCCCGACTAGCGGGTACACAGATACGCAGTATTTT
CSASPTSGYTDTQYF
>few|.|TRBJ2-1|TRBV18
TGTGCCAGCTCACCACACGATGAGCAGTTCTTC
CASSPHDEQFF
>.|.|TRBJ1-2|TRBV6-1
TGTGCCAGCAGTGAAGCGCGACGAGACCTTGGCTACACCTTC
CASSEARRDLGYTF
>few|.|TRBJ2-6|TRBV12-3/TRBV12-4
TGTGCCAGCAGTTTCCTAATGCAGAGCTCTGGGGCCAACGTCCTGACTTTC
CASSFLMQSSGANVLTF
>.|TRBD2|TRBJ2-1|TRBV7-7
TGTGCCAGCAGCTTAGGAGGTAGCGGGATCTCCTACAATGAGCAGTTCTTC
CASSLGGSGISYNEQFF
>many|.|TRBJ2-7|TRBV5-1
TGCGCCAGCAGCACCGGCGGGACACCATACGAGCAGTACTTC
CASSTGGTPYEQYF
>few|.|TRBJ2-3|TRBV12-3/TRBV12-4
TGTGCCAGCAGTTTTTTCCAAGCCTCAGATACGCAGTATTTT
CASSFFQASDTQYF
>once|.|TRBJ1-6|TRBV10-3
TGTGCCATCAGCAAACAGGGCGAGGGTTCACCCCTCCACTTT
CAISKQGEGSPLHF
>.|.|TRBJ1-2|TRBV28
TGTGCCAGCAGTCTATCCTGGGGCAACTATGGCTACACCTTC
CASSLSWGNYGYTF
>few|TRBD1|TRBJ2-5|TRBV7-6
TGTGCCAGCAGCTTAGCCGAGGCAGGGGGCATCAATGAGCAGTACTTC
CASSLAEAGGINEQYF
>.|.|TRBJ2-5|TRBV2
TGTGCCAGCATGAGGGGACGGCGGGGAGAGACCCAGTACTTC
CASMRGRRGETQYF
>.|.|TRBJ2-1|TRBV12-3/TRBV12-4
TGTGCCAGCAGCCCGGGGACCCGGTCAGGGAATGAGCAGTTCTTC
CASSPGTRSGNEQFF
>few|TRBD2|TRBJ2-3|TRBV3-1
TGTGCCAGCAGCCTCAGCGGGAGGTGGGATACGCAGTATTTT
CASSLSGRWDTQYF
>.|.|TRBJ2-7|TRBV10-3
TGTGCCATCAGTGAGACGGAGAGGGGGGTTTTGGGCAGCGAGCAGTACTTC
CAISETERGVLGSEQYF
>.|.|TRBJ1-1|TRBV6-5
TGTGCCAGCAGTTTTAATCCGACCGGGACAAGGAACACTGAAGCTTTCTTT
CASSFNPTGTRNTEAFF
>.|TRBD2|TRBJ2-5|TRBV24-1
TGTGCCACCAGTGGTGGGACTAGCGGGGAAGAGACCCAGTACTTC
CATSGGTSGEETQYF
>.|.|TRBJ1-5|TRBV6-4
TGCTTCGGGCGGGCTACTCAGCCCCAGCATTTT
CFGRATQPQHF
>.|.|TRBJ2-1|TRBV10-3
TGTGCCATCAGTGAGGATGGGGTTGCGGGCAAGCGGCTTTACAATGAGCAGTTCTTC
CAISEDGVAGKRLYNEQFF
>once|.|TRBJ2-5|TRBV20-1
TGCAGTACTAGAGGCATGGCGGATCAAGAGACCCAGTACTTC
CSTRGMADQETQYF
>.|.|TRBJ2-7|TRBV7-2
TGTGCCAGCAGCTCAAACAGGGGCGGGGCCGCGACCTACGAGCAGTACTTC
CASSSNRGGAATYEQYF
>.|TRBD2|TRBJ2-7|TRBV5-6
TGTGCCAGCAGCTTGATAGCTAGCGGGAACTACGCGCAGTACTTC
CASSLIASGNYAQYF
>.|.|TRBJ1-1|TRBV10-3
TGTGCCATCAGGCAGGGTAGTGACACTGAAGCTTTCTTT
CAIRQGSDTEAFF
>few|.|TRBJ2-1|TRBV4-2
TGTGCCAGCAGCCAAGATGGGAAGGGTCCCTATATCCATGAGCAGTTCTTC
CASSQDGKGPYIHEQFF
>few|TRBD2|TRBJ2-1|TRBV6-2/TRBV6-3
TGTGCCAGCAGTTACTTCGGGAGGGCCAGGAATGAGCAGTTCTTC
CASSYFGRARNEQFF
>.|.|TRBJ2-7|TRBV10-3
TGTGCCATCAGTGCCGGTCCCTACGAGCAGTACTTC
CAISAGPYEQYF
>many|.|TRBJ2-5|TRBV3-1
TGTGCCAGCAGCCAAGAAGCATGGGTGGAGACCCAGTACTTC
CASSQEAWVETQYF
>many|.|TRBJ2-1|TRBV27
TGTGCCAGCAGCGCCGGGCGACCCGGACGAATTTACAATGAGCAGTTCTTC
CASSAGRPGRIYNEQFF
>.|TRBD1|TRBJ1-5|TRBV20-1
TGCAGTGCCACGGGGACAGCACTCAATCAGCCCCAGCATTTT
CSATGTALNQPQHF